These 24 T cell receptor beta chains were all obtained from the same sample, sequenced in a study of PD-L1 blockade in urothelial cancer listed by TCRdb under 2017. Receptor libraries were prepared by the immunoSEQ multiplex PCR assay. In its TCRdb copy, this immuneACCESS table keeps in-frame sequences only and misses some clones. Where compared with another copy, unresolved V genes explain less than half of these, and the others have no known cause. Present in this sample are about 79,000 clones, around four fifths of which were seen just once. The ten largest clones represent roughly 6.6% of the sample. The sample's time point label, decoded: pretreatment peripheral blood. The material was PBMCs, obtained around atezolizumab (anti-PD-L1) treatment. The receptors come from a man aged 35 to 55 with urothelial cancer.

This clone showed up just a few times. The chain carries TRBV30 and TRBJ1-2; D not certain. Germline values: CDR1 GTSNPN, CDR2 SVGIG (reference sequence). Trimming removed 3 bases from V and 1 base from J, with 15 bases in between. The CDR3 covers 15 residues. CDR3 residues: CAWSRGLLVNYGYTF. CDR3 DNA: TGTGCCTGGAGCCGCGGGCTATTAGTTAACTATGGCTACACCTTC.

The chain carries TRBV7-9 and TRBJ2-2; D ambiguous. The length of the CDR3 is 15 residues. Germline CDR1 SEHNR, CDR2 FQNEAQ (reference sequence). Trimming removed 7 bases at V and 1 base at J, with 13 bases between. CDR3 sequence reads: CASKALSGNTGELFF. CDR3 DNA: TGTGCCAGCAAAGCTTTATCTGGGAACACCGGGGAGCTGTTTTTT.

V usage is TRBV28 and J usage is TRBJ2-6, with D maybe TRBD1 (5 bases). CDR3 length: 17 residues. In germline, CDR1 is MDHEN, CDR2 SYDVKM. The V and J ends lost 2 bases and 4 bases respectively, with 15 bases between them. Here the CDR3 DNA reads TGTGCCAGCAGTTTACACCAGGGTATAGGGGGGGCCAACGTCCTGACTTTC. Translated: CASSLHQGIGGANVLTF.

This sequence joins TRBV18 and TRBJ1-1; 9 bases line up with TRBD1. Trimming at V came to 3 bases and at J to 4 bases, leaving 3 bases not matched to a gene. The germline CDR1 and CDR2 sequences are KGHSH and LQKENI. The CDR3 is made up of 14 amino acids. This CDR3 is CASSPSTGGTEAFF. In DNA, the CDR3 is TGTGCCAGCTCACCGTCGACAGGGGGCACTGAAGCTTTCTTT. Combining the CDR3 with reference TRBV18 and TRBJ1-1 gives the whole variable domain NAGVMQNPRHLVRRRGQEARLRCSPMKGHSHVYWYRQLPEEGLKFMVYLQKENIIDESGMPKERFSAEFPKEGPSILRIQQVVRGDSAAYFCASSPSTGGTEAFFGQGTRLTVV.

This sequence joins TRBV6-5 and TRBJ2-4; 7 nucleotides line up with TRBD1. The CDR3 has 16 residues. Trimming cost V 0 bases and J 6 bases; bases outside gene matches: 8. Germline CDR1 MNHEY, CDR2 SVGAGI. CDR3 in amino acids: CASSYSSIRDRNIQYF. CDR3 DNA: TGTGCCAGCAGTTACTCGTCAATCCGGGACAGAAACATTCAGTACTTC.

The genes are TRBV30 and TRBJ2-2, with 7 bases fitting TRBD2. This CDR3 has 14 amino acids. Trimming removed 7 bases from V and 4 bases from J; junction bases left unmatched: 9. Germline lookup yields CDR1 GTSNPN and CDR2 SVGIG (reference sequence). The CDR3 here is CAFGRGRGTGELFF. The CDR3 DNA is TGTGCCTTTGGGAGGGGCAGAGGCACCGGGGAGCTGTTTTTT. The whole variable domain, remainder taken from reference TRBV30 and TRBJ2-2, is SQTIHQWPATLVQPVGSPLSLECTVEGTSNPNLYWYRQAAGRGLQLLFYSVGIGQISSEVPQNLSASRPQDRQFILSSKKLLLSDSGFYLCAFGRGRGTGELFFGEGSRLTVL.

The chain couples TRBV13 to TRBJ1-2, with 9 bases that match TRBD1. The CDR3 contains 16 residues. J was trimmed by 2 bases and V by 5 bases; bases with no gene match: 9. Germline-derived CDR1 and CDR2 are PRHDT and FYEKMQ (reference sequence). Written as DNA, the CDR3 is TGTGCCAGCAGCCTTTGGACAGGGGAAATCAACTATGGCTACACCTTC. It encodes CASSLWTGEINYGYTF.

The chain joins TRBV11-3 to TRBJ2-7; possible D gene TRBD1, 5 bases. The CDR3 runs 19 residues. Germline V gene data show CDR1 as SGHNT and CDR2 as YENEEA. V was pared by 2 bases and J by 2 bases, with 25 bases between. The CDR3 nucleotides are TGTGCCAGCAGCTTAAAGTTTGTAGGACACCTCGTCTATACCTACGAGCAGTACTTC. Translating gives CASSLKFVGHLVYTYEQYF.

This clone was seen only once. V and J are TRBV19 and TRBJ2-3; D might be TRBD1 (6 bases). V gave up 1 base and J gave up 0 bases, with 11 bases separating them. Germline-derived CDR1 and CDR2 are LNHDA and SQIVND (reference sequence). This CDR3 is 16 amino acids long. CDR3 bases: TGTGCCAGTAGTATAGGGGGACACCCTAGCACAGATACGCAGTATTTT. This gives the protein CASSIGGHPSTDTQYF.

The chain carries TRBV7-3 and TRBJ1-2; D gene ambiguous. The V end lost 5 bases, the J end lost 4 bases, and 14 bases lay between the germline ends. Germline CDR1 reads SGHTA; CDR2 reads FQGTGA. The length of the CDR3 is 14 residues. This CDR3 is CASSPSTGSYGYTF. The CDR3 nucleotides read TGTGCCAGCAGCCCCAGTACGGGAAGCTATGGCTACACCTTC.

The chain uses TRBV15 and TRBJ1-4; maybe TRBD1 (5 bases). From germline, CDR1 is LNHNV and CDR2 YYDKDF (reference sequence). V was trimmed by 1 base and J by 5 bases, leaving 11 bases between them. The CDR3 has 15 residues. CDR3 sequence (DNA): TGTGCCACCAGCAGAGCCCAACGACAGAATGAAAAACTGTTTTTT. It translates to CATSRAQRQNEKLFF.

The rearrangement joins TRBV29-1 to TRBJ1-1, with TRBD1 as a possible D gene (6 bases). The CDR3 has 13 amino acids. The germline CDR1 and CDR2 sequences are SQVTM and ANQGSEA. Between the trimmed V and J ends, which lost 4 bases and 0 bases, there was a span of 9 bases. The CDR3 region is CSVVTGMNTEAFF. CDR3 bases: TGCAGCGTTGTGACAGGCATGAACACTGAAGCTTTCTTT.

The chain joins TRBV5-6 to TRBJ2-1, with TRBD2 as a possible D gene (6 bases). Germline CDR1 SGHDT, CDR2 YYEEEE. Trimming shortened V by 0 bases and J by 2 bases, and 9 bases separated the two germline ends. The CDR3 runs to 15 residues. CDR3: CASSLGLGTYNEQFF. CDR3 bases: TGTGCCAGCAGCTTGGGACTAGGGACCTACAATGAGCAGTTCTTC.

This sequence joins TRBV7-2 and TRBJ1-1, with no clear D. The CDR3 spans 15 residues. The V end lost 0 bases, the J end lost 0 bases, and 8 bases lay between the germline ends. Germline V gene sequence: CDR1 SGHTA, CDR2 FQGNSA. CDR3 DNA sequence: TGTGCCAGCAGCTTAGCGGGAGAGATGAACACTGAAGCTTTCTTT. It is translated as CASSLAGEMNTEAFF.

This clone turned up a few times. The chain joins TRBV9 to TRBJ1-1; D is perhaps TRBD1 (5 bases). With 7 bases removed from V and 3 bases from J, the gap between germline ends came to 19 bases. The CDR3 contains 15 residues. CDR1 and CDR2 (germline): SGDLS, YYNGEE. CDR3 region: CASRREEGRDTEAFF. CDR3 DNA sequence: TGTGCCAGCCGCCGTGAGGAGGGGAGGGACACTGAAGCTTTCTTT.

This chain uses TRBV5-1 with TRBJ2-7, with D unresolved. This CDR3 is 11 amino acids long. Trimming pared 2 bases from V and 3 bases from J, leaving 3 bases between. Germline V gene data show CDR1 as SGHRS and CDR2 as YFSETQ. The CDR3 protein is CASSLYYEQYF. CDR3 nucleotide sequence: TGCGCCAGCAGCTTATACTACGAGCAGTACTTC.

The CDR3 reads CASSLTGGTEAFF. The DNA of the CDR3 is TGCGCCAGCAGCTTAACAGGGGGAACTGAAGCTTTCTTT. The chain combines TRBV5-1 with TRBJ1-1; 8 bases fit TRBD1. This CDR3 comprises 13 residues. With V trimmed by 2 bases and J by 5 bases, 2 bases remained unmatched. Per germline, CDR1 SGHRS and CDR2 YFSETQ.

The chain is built from TRBV11-2 and TRBJ1-2; D remains ambiguous. Germline V CDR1 and CDR2: SGHAT, FQNNGV. V dropped 5 bases and J dropped 0 bases, with 7 bases sitting between them. The CDR3 sequence is 13 residues long. The CDR3 sequence is CASSTRANYGYTF. The CDR3 DNA sequence: TGTGCCAGCAGCACGAGAGCTAACTATGGCTACACCTTC.

The chain uses TRBV7-4 and TRBJ2-3; no definite D call. Looked up from germline, CDR1 is SGHVT and CDR2 is SQSDAQ. V shed 5 bases and J shed 2 bases, with 17 bases lying between them. CDR3 length equals 16 residues. CDR3 DNA sequence: TGTGCCAGCAGCCAAAAGTTGCGGCAGTACACAGATACGCAGTATTTT. Translating it yields CASSQKLRQYTDTQYF.

This chain connects TRBV5-6 to TRBJ1-2, with TRBD1 as a possible D gene (6 bases). The CDR3 is 13 amino acids. V dropped 2 bases and J dropped 7 bases, with 12 bases sitting between them. Per the germline V gene, CDR1 is SGHDT and CDR2 is YYEEEE. CDR3 sequence reads: CASSFGGQGGYTF. DNA for the CDR3: TGTGCCAGCAGCTTCGGGGGGCAGGGTGGCTACACCTTC.

The V and J genes are TRBV9 and TRBJ2-7; 12 bases align to TRBD2. The CDR3 is 15 residues long. V gave up 3 bases and J gave up 7 bases; unmatched junction bases: 8. The germline V gene has CDR1 SGDLS and CDR2 YYNGEE. Here the CDR3 reads CASSALAGGPPEQYF. The CDR3 DNA is TGTGCCAGCAGCGCGCTAGCGGGAGGGCCTCCGGAGCAGTACTTC.

The rearrangement joins TRBV5-5 to TRBJ2-7, with 11 nucleotides matching TRBD2. The V and J ends lost 1 base and 4 bases, in that order; junction bases with no gene match: 4. There are 15 residues in the CDR3. Germline V gives CDR1 SGHKS, CDR2 YYEKEE (reference sequence). CDR3 in DNA: TGTGCCAGCAGCTTGATACTAGCGGGAGAGTACGAGCAGTACTTC. This codes for CASSLILAGEYEQYF.

The CDR3 protein is CASSLGSDTQYF. CDR3 nucleotides: TGTGCCAGCAGCCTCGGGAGCGATACGCAGTATTTT. This chain uses TRBV6-1 with TRBJ2-3, with TRBD2 as a possible D gene (6 bases). The germline V gene has CDR1 MNHNS and CDR2 SASEGT. This CDR3 contains 12 residues. V was shortened by 6 bases and J by 6 bases, with 10 bases between the two germline ends.

The V and J genes are TRBV4-2 and TRBJ2-1, with 9 bases that match TRBD2. This CDR3 has 16 residues. Per the germline V gene, CDR1 is LGHNA and CDR2 is YNFKEQ. V shed 0 bases and J 3 bases; nucleotides not matched to a gene: 3. The CDR3 region has the DNA TGTGCCAGCAGCCAAGATCAGACTAGCGGCTACAATGAGCAGTTCTTC. Its protein product is CASSQDQTSGYNEQFF.